This TCR beta chain derives from a study of blood T cell repertoires in COVID-19. The data were produced by immunoSEQ multiplex PCR, yet TCRdb's version contains in-frame clones alone and is incomplete. The sample comprises approximately 300,000 clones, 70% to 90% of which are singletons, and 5.5% to 6% rests with the top ten. The CDR3 is 15 amino acids. Germline V lookup: CDR1 MNHEY, CDR2 SVGAGI. V lost 2 bases to trimming and J lost 1 base; unmatched junction nucleotides: 1. The clonotype was recovered from a woman aged 25 to 39 who had recovered from COVID-19. The V gene is TRBV6-5, the J gene TRBJ2-2; TRBD2 aligns across 7 bases. The sequenced sample consisted of PBMCs or T cells enriched from blood (not recorded which). The CDR3: CASSYRGGNTGELFF. The DNA of the CDR3 is TGTGCCAGCAGTTACCGCGGGGGGAACACCGGGGAGCTGTTTTTT.